These 20 T cell receptor beta chains were sequenced from one sample in a study of T cells in Graves' hyperthyroidism and ophthalmopathy. Authors of the study amplified TCR beta CDR3 regions from RNA transcripts. The HTBI primer set served for first-round RT-PCR of the TCR CDR3. Each CDR3 protein gets one entry after TCRdb re-called the multiplex PCR reads with MiXCR. The profile covers 410,000 or so distinct CDR3 sequences, with approximately 14% appearing a single time and about 13% taken by the ten largest. Specimen: blood. Receptors were obtained from a man between 18 and 29 years old with Graves' ophthalmopathy.

In this sample, this clonotype turned up many times. The chain employs TRBV7-8 and TRBJ1-2; 9 nucleotides agree with TRBD1. This CDR3 spans 16 amino acids. V gave up 5 bases and J gave up 2 bases; unmatched junction bases: 9. Germline V gene data show CDR1 as SGHVS and CDR2 as FQNEAQ. CDR3 protein: CASSPGTGNGNYGYTF. CDR3 DNA sequence: TGTGCCAGCAGCCCCGGGACAGGGAACGGGAACTATGGCTACACCTTC.

This clonotype was detected ten times or more. This chain joins TRBV27 and TRBJ2-1; 8 nucleotides match TRBD2. The V gene's germline CDR1 is MNHEY and CDR2 SMNVEV (reference sequence). After removal of 7 bases from V and 9 bases from J, the junction contained 14 bases not matched to a gene. The CDR3 runs 15 residues. CDR3 amino acids: CASTQAGGLHGEQFF. Written as DNA, the CDR3 is TGTGCCAGCACTCAGGCGGGGGGCCTGCATGGTGAGCAGTTCTTC.

This clonotype was recorded a few times. The chain carries TRBV7-9 and TRBJ1-1, with TRBD1 matching 8 bases. The V gene's germline CDR1 is SEHNR and CDR2 FQNEAQ (reference sequence). The CDR3 loop spans 14 amino acids. After removal of 1 base from V and 8 bases from J, the junction contained 6 bases not matched to a gene. As DNA, the CDR3 is TGTGCCAGCAGCTTAGGGACAGGGTCGTTCGAAGCTTTCTTT. It specifies CASSLGTGSFEAFF.

This clonotype was counted only a few times. The V gene is TRBV24-1, the J gene TRBJ2-1; maybe TRBD1 (6 bases). Looked up from germline, CDR1 is KGHDR and CDR2 is SFDVKD. CDR3 size: 13 residues. Deletions cut 4 bases from V and 10 bases from J, with 13 bases between. CDR3 bases: TGTGCCACCAGTGAACCAGGGGTGTGGGAGCAGTTCTTC. Its protein product is CATSEPGVWEQFF.

This clonotype was seen a few times. This rearrangement joins TRBV20-1 to TRBJ2-7; 11 bases line up with TRBD1. Trimming removed 6 bases from V and 3 bases from J; junction bases left unmatched: 7. Germline V lookup: CDR1 DFQATT, CDR2 SNEGSKA (reference sequence). The CDR3 totals 14 residues. CDR3 coding DNA: TGCAGTGCCCTTGGGACAGGGGGTCACTACGAGCAGTACTTC. Encoded protein: CSALGTGGHYEQYF.

There are a few counts of this clonotype. The rearrangement uses TRBV27 and TRBJ2-6, with D unclear. Germline CDR1 is MNHEY and CDR2 is SMNVEV (reference sequence). The CDR3 totals 17 residues. Trimming stripped 3 bases from V and 1 base from J, with 13 bases between. This chain's CDR3 is CASSFLWDESGANVLTF. In nucleotides, the CDR3 is TGTGCCAGCAGTTTTTTATGGGATGAATCTGGGGCCAACGTCCTGACTTTC.

The chain is built from TRBV12-3 or TRBV12-4 and TRBJ1-5; weak D call: TRBD1 (5 bases). The V end lost 6 bases, the J end lost 0 bases, and 12 bases lay between the germline ends. The CDR3 is 15 residues long. The CDR3 sequence is CASSWDLYSNQPQHF. CDR3 DNA: TGTGCCAGCAGCTGGGACCTTTATAGCAATCAGCCCCAGCATTTT.

This clonotype came up many times. The chain combines TRBV3-1 with TRBJ1-3; TRBD1 is a possible D gene (6 bases). In germline, CDR1 is LGHDT, CDR2 YNNKEL (reference sequence). The CDR3 contains 15 residues. Trimming removed 0 bases at V and 4 bases at J, with 10 bases between. The chain's CDR3 is CASSQEDRPGNTIYF. In DNA form, the CDR3 reads TGTGCCAGCAGCCAAGAGGACAGACCGGGAAACACCATATATTTT. Complete variable domain (other parts from reference TRBV3-1 and TRBJ1-3): DTAVSQTPKYLVTQMGNDKSIKCEQNLGHDTMYWYKQDSKKFLKIMFSYNNKELIINETVPNRFSPKSPDKAHLNLHINSLELGDSAVYFCASSQEDRPGNTIYFGEGSWLTVV.

The chain joins TRBV6-1 to TRBJ1-4; 8 nucleotides align to TRBD1. The germline gives CDR1 MNHNS, CDR2 SASEGT. Unmatched junction bases numbered 8, after V lost 2 bases and J lost 12 bases. The length of the CDR3 is 14 residues. CDR3 bases: TGTGCCAGCAGTGAAAGGGGACAGGTGTACCAACTGTTTTTT. Encoded protein: CASSERGQVYQLFF.

The chain carries TRBV13 and TRBJ2-1; 13 bases fit TRBD2. Germline values: CDR1 PRHDT, CDR2 FYEKMQ (reference sequence). The CDR3 consists of 16 residues. Trimming removed 5 bases from V and 4 bases from J; junction bases left unmatched: 5. CDR3 bases: TGTGCCAGCAGCGACTTGACTAGCGGGAGGTACAATGAGCAGTTCTTC. As protein: CASSDLTSGRYNEQFF.

This clonotype appeared many times. V usage is TRBV9 and J usage is TRBJ1-1; 9 positions match TRBD1. This CDR3 spans 14 amino acids. The germline V gene has CDR1 SGDLS and CDR2 YYNGEE. V lost 3 bases to trimming and J lost 4 bases; unmatched junction nucleotides: 4. The chain's CDR3 is CASSGGQGPTEAFF. The CDR3, as DNA: TGTGCCAGCAGCGGGGGACAGGGCCCCACTGAAGCTTTCTTT.

This clonotype appeared a few times. The chain uses TRBV27 and TRBJ2-1; 7 bases fit TRBD2. Trimming removed 4 bases from V and 7 bases from J; junction bases left unmatched: 10. This CDR3 has 15 amino acids. Germline values: CDR1 MNHEY, CDR2 SMNVEV (reference sequence). In nucleotides, the CDR3 is TGTGCCAGCAGTTCACGGGAGGCCTGGATAAATGAGCAGTTCTTC. Its translation is CASSSREAWINEQFF.

In its sample, this clonotype was seen many times. The gene calls are TRBV6-2 or TRBV6-3 and TRBJ2-5; 7 nucleotides match TRBD1. Per the germline V gene, CDR1 is MNHEY and CDR2 is SVGEGT. V shed 2 bases and J 4 bases; nucleotides not matched to a gene: 4. The CDR3 is made up of 14 amino acids. The CDR3 DNA reads as TGTGCCAGCAGTTACGCGACAGGGAGAGAGACCCAGTACTTC. Translating gives CASSYATGRETQYF.

The chain combines TRBV12-3 or TRBV12-4 with TRBJ2-1, with 9 bases fitting TRBD2. The V and J ends lost 4 bases and 8 bases, in that order; junction bases with no gene match: 9. The length of the CDR3 is 15 residues. This CDR3 reads CASSSPGLAVHEQFF. Written as DNA, the CDR3 is TGTGCCAGCAGTTCCCCGGGACTAGCTGTGCATGAGCAGTTCTTC.

The genes are TRBV4-1 and TRBJ2-2; no clear D. Trimming left V 1 base short and J 4 bases short, with 10 bases between. The CDR3 consists of 15 residues. Germline V lookup: CDR1 MGHRA, CDR2 YSYEKL. The CDR3 bases are TGCGCCAGCAGCCAAGTGCAGGAATTCACCGGGGAGCTGTTTTTT. Protein product: CASSQVQEFTGELFF.

This clonotype showed up just a few times. The chain joins TRBV11-1 to TRBJ2-2; D remains unclear. The V gene lost 7 bases and the J gene lost 3 bases, with 15 bases spanning the gap. Germline-derived CDR1 and CDR2 are SGHAT and FQDESV (reference sequence). The CDR3 length is 15 residues. The CDR3 sequence is CASTPTQAYTGELFF. The CDR3 bases are TGTGCCAGCACCCCCACTCAGGCCTACACCGGGGAGCTGTTTTTT.

This clonotype was detected many times. The chain recombines TRBV7-9 with TRBJ2-7; no clear D gene. This CDR3 spans 13 amino acids. Trimming pared 8 bases from V and 0 bases from J, leaving 11 bases between. Germline assignment: CDR1 SEHNR and CDR2 FQNEAQ (reference sequence). Here the CDR3 reads CASRRGSSYEQYF. For the CDR3, the DNA is TGTGCCAGCCGGCGCGGTAGCTCCTACGAGCAGTACTTC.

This clonotype has at least ten counts. The chain recombines TRBV6-1 with TRBJ2-1; 15 nucleotides align to TRBD2. The germline CDR1 and CDR2 sequences are MNHNS and SASEGT. Germline trimming cut 5 bases from V and 7 bases from J; bases unmatched to any gene: 6. The CDR3 length is 16 residues. CDR3 DNA: TGTGCCAGCAGTTACGGGGGGACTAGCGGGAGGAATGAGCAGTTCTTC. Amino acid sequence: CASSYGGTSGRNEQFF.

The chain links TRBV15 to TRBJ2-7; TRBD1 is a possible D gene (5 bases). Trimming removed 3 bases at V and 0 bases at J, with 6 bases between. The CDR3 covers 13 residues. The germline V gene encodes CDR1 LNHNV and CDR2 YYDKDF (reference sequence). For the CDR3, the DNA is TGTGCCACCAGCAGGGACATCTCCTACGAGCAGTACTTC. Translated: CATSRDISYEQYF.

This clonotype was recorded at least ten times. The rearrangement links TRBV2 to TRBJ1-5; D is unresolved. The ends were cut back, 6 bases at V and 9 bases at J, with 15 bases in the middle. The CDR3 has 13 amino acids. Per the germline V gene, CDR1 is SNHLY and CDR2 is FYNNEI. This chain's CDR3 is CASSRDGLGPQHF. The CDR3, as DNA: TGTGCCAGCAGCCGTGACGGCCTGGGGCCCCAGCATTTT.